The 8 T cell receptor beta chains given below trace back to one sample, sequenced in a study of T cell responses to AZD1222 COVID-19 vaccine. Profiling relied on immunoSEQ multiplex PCR, and the TCRdb table lists in-frame clones only, not all of them. There are 150,000 to 200,000 clones in the sample; approximately 86% occur only once, and about 7.2% lies in the top ten. Here the sequenced sample was peripheral blood, taken on day 0 of AZD1222 vaccination. These receptors were obtained from an adult in good health.

This clone was seen only a few times. The chain links TRBV30 to TRBJ1-2; D may be TRBD1 (5 bases). Germline values: CDR1 GTSNPN, CDR2 SVGIG (reference sequence). The CDR3 runs to 12 residues. The ends were cut back, 3 bases at V and 8 bases at J, with 13 bases in the middle. The CDR3 sequence: CAWSTGPGGYTF. The DNA of the CDR3 is TGTGCCTGGAGCACAGGCCCGGGGGGCTACACCTTC.

The V call is TRBV5-1, the J call TRBJ2-5; 7 bases agree with TRBD1. CDR3 size: 16 residues. Germline V gene sequence: CDR1 SGHRS, CDR2 YFSETQ. The V segment lost 1 base and the J segment 5 bases; nucleotides outside the gene matches: 11. CDR3 coding DNA: TGCGCCAGCAGCTTGTCTGGGCCAGGGGGTTATGAGACCCAGTACTTC. It codes for CASSLSGPGGYETQYF.

This sequence joins TRBV30 and TRBJ1-1; D unresolved. This CDR3 spans 13 amino acids. Germline V lookup: CDR1 GTSNPN, CDR2 SVGIG (reference sequence). Trimming cost V 0 bases and J 4 bases, with 9 bases left between them. CDR3: CAWSVGLSTEAFF. CDR3 bases: TGTGCCTGGAGTGTAGGGCTCAGCACTGAAGCTTTCTTT.

J is TRBJ2-1 and V is TRBV30; TRBD2 matches 8 bases. J was trimmed by 5 bases and V by 5 bases; bases with no gene match: 5. This CDR3 contains 13 residues. Germline V gene data show CDR1 as GTSNPN and CDR2 as SVGIG (reference sequence). As DNA, the CDR3 is TGTGCCTGGGGACTAGCCCGGAACAATGAGCAGTTCTTC. This sequence encodes CAWGLARNNEQFF.

The CDR3 is CASRKDRNTEAFF. CDR3 in DNA: TGCGCCAGCAGGAAGGACAGAAACACTGAAGCTTTCTTT. This chain joins TRBV5-1 and TRBJ1-1, with D perhaps TRBD1 (6 bases). Germline V gene data show CDR1 as SGHRS and CDR2 as YFSETQ. This CDR3 spans 13 amino acids. The V and J ends lost 5 bases and 2 bases respectively, with 10 bases between them.

The genes are TRBV28 and TRBJ2-7; D is unclear. Between the trimmed V and J ends, which lost 3 bases and 3 bases, there was a span of 12 bases. This CDR3 contains 14 residues. Germline lookup yields CDR1 MDHEN and CDR2 SYDVKM. The CDR3 reads CASSFSSTHYEQYF. The CDR3 DNA sequence: TGTGCCAGCAGTTTTAGCTCCACACACTACGAGCAGTACTTC.

The V and J genes are TRBV7-8 and TRBJ2-5; the D gene is possibly TRBD1 (5 bases). The germline V gene encodes CDR1 SGHVS and CDR2 FQNEAQ. The CDR3 contains 13 residues. V was shortened by 5 bases and J by 5 bases, with 12 bases between the two germline ends. CDR3 bases: TGTGCCAGCAGCCAACGGTGGGGCGAGACCCAGTACTTC. Translated: CASSQRWGETQYF. The whole variable domain, filled in from reference TRBV7-8 and TRBJ2-5, reads GAGVSQSPRYKVAKRGQDVALRCDPISGHVSLFWYQQALGQGPEFLTYFQNEAQLDKSGLPSDRFFAERPEGSVSTLKIQRTQQEDSAVYLCASSQRWGETQYFGPGTRLLVL.

The CDR3: CASSVGPGDEQYF. CDR3 nucleotides: TGTGCCAGCAGCGTCGGTCCGGGGGACGAGCAGTACTTC. The rearrangement links TRBV9 to TRBJ2-7; TRBD2 might be the D (6 bases). The CDR3 consists of 13 residues. Trimming removed 2 bases from V and 5 bases from J, with 11 bases in between. Germline V gives CDR1 SGDLS, CDR2 YYNGEE.